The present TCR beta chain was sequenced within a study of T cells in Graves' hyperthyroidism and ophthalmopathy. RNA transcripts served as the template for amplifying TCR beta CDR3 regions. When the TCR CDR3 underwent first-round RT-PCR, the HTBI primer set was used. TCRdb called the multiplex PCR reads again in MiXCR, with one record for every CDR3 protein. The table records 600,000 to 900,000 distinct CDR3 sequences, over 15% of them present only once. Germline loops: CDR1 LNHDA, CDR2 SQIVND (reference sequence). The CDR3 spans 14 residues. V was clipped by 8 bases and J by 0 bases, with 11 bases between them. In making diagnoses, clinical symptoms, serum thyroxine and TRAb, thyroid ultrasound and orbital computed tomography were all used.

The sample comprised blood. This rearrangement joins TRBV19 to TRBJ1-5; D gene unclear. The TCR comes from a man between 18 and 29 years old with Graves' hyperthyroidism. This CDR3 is CASRRRDSNQPQHF. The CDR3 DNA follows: TGTGCCAGTCGCCGAAGGGATAGCAATCAGCCCCAGCATTTT.